This T cell receptor (beta chain) was identified during a study of T cell repertoires in cytomegalovirus infection (dated by TCRdb to about 2019). Background for the entire study: Recently identified HLA-C-restricted CMV epitopes, whose presentation resists viral immunomodulation, were targeted by peptide stimulations together with well-studied HLA-B-restricted epitopes. The HLA type of each donor mattered for the analysis, because public TCR beta signatures pointed to carriage of CMV infection along with the matching HLA type.

The paper as a whole reports these results and caveats: The ex vivo response was dominated by HLA-C-restricted CMV-specific TCR beta clonotypes, and the single most frequent clonotype in two of eight donors was supplied by these HLA-C-restricted clonotypes. In both this cohort and an independent approximately 370-donor cohort, the cumulative frequency of public TCR beta family members distinguished carriers of CMV infection plus the relevant HLA type.

The treatment or condition label of this sample denotes: in vitro stimulation with specific CMV peptide epitopes to enrich CMV-specific T cells. This clonotype was counted a few times. Its specific antigen is unknown. The input lacks base qualities; no much larger clone sits a single base away. CDR1 SGHTA and CDR2 FQGTGA were looked up in the germline V gene. The junction shows trimming of 3 bases on V and 1 base on J, plus 12 bases between the germline ends. From the cysteine through the phenylalanine, the CDR3 covers 15 amino acids. CDR3 DNA is the only sequence kept; it has 45 bases, read in frame from the first base. Sequenced on an Illumina HiSeq 1500. Through fastp at Q25 and MiXCR, TCRdb rebuilt clones from the public reads, retaining in-frame beta chains. Merged by CDR3 protein, the rows form single entries marked with the most common genes and DNA. The sample profile shows roughly 27,000 distinct CDR3 sequences; 15% to 20% of them were found once. The top ten constitute more than 80% of the sample.

Source: CD8+ T cells from cultured PBMCs, taken from culture after CMV antigen stimulation. The sequence joins TRBV7-3 to TRBJ1-1, and the D gene may be TRBD1, 5 bases matching. This clonotype was sampled from a human donor in good health (CMV status not recorded). Some clones in this sample may be carry-over from other donors' samples. The CDR3 reads as follows: CASSFIRGQNTEAFF. The DNA sequence follows: TGTGCCAGCAGCTTCATAAGGGGCCAGAACACTGAAGCTTTCTTT.